This entry lists 22 T cell receptor beta chains sequenced from one sample in a study of cytomegalovirus exposure and HLA in healthy donors. The PCR was carried out with 60 Vbeta primers and 13 Jbeta primers. Clones were read by immunoSEQ multiplex PCR, and TCRdb kept only the in-frame ones, dropping some. The repertoire holds 200,000 to 250,000 clones, with 55% to 75% as singletons. Material: PBMCs. The receptors were gathered from a man between 35 and 55 years old in good health and CMV-seropositive.

The J gene is TRBJ2-5, the V gene TRBV2; 8 bases are shared with TRBD2. Germline V gene lookup returns CDR1 SNHLY and CDR2 FYNNEI. With 4 bases clipped from V and 2 bases from J, the junction kept 6 bases outside the gene matches. The CDR3 is 15 residues long. The CDR3 region is CASSANRGGQETQYF. The CDR3 nucleotides read TGTGCCAGCAGTGCAAATCGGGGGGGACAAGAGACCCAGTACTTC.

The chain has TRBV6-1 and TRBJ2-7; the match to TRBD1 covers 7 bases. The CDR3 extends over 12 amino acids. Trimming removed 5 bases from V and 7 bases from J; junction bases left unmatched: 5. Looked up from germline, CDR1 is MNHNS and CDR2 is SASEGT. The CDR3 coding sequence is TGTGCCAGCAGTACACAGGGGTGGGAGCAGTACTTC. Translation gives CASSTQGWEQYF.

This clone was recorded once. The chain is built from TRBV18 and TRBJ1-1, with D maybe TRBD1 (6 bases). V gave up 3 bases and J gave up 5 bases, with 13 bases separating them. The CDR3 length is 14 residues. Germline CDR1 KGHSH, CDR2 LQKENI. The CDR3 protein is CASSPAGAGTEAFF. Written as DNA, the CDR3 is TGTGCCAGCTCACCGGCAGGGGCAGGGACTGAAGCTTTCTTT.

This clone was seen more than once but under ten times. Germline is not matched at one junction end, which may reflect a read error. The rearrangement links TRBV7-9 to TRBJ1-3; D is uncertain. Germline CDR1 reads SEHNR; CDR2 reads FQNEAQ (reference sequence). This CDR3 is 18 amino acids long. CDR3 loop: CSSSSGREGLAAGNTIYF. CDR3 sequence (DNA): TGTTCCAGCAGCTCGGGAAGGGAGGGCTTGGCGGCCGGAAACACCATATATTTT.

The chain carries TRBV29-1 and TRBJ2-7, with D possibly being TRBD1 (5 bases). Germline V CDR1 and CDR2: SQVTM, ANQGSEA. The V and J ends lost 4 bases and 6 bases respectively, with 7 bases between them. This CDR3 spans 10 amino acids. The CDR3 bases are TGCAGCGTTGTCCAGGGCGAGCAGTACTTC. The encoded protein is CSVVQGEQYF.

The chain employs TRBV28 and TRBJ1-2; the D gene is possibly TRBD1 (5 bases). CDR1 and CDR2 from the germline V gene are MDHEN and SYDVKM. V was clipped by 6 bases and J by 0 bases, with 14 bases between them. The CDR3 length is 15 residues. Here the CDR3 DNA reads TGTGCCAGCAGCCCCCCGACAGCCACTAACTATGGCTACACCTTC. Translating it yields CASSPPTATNYGYTF.

This clone was observed a few times. The V call is TRBV5-4, the J call TRBJ1-1, with 9 nucleotides matching TRBD1. The ends lost 4 bases at V and 5 bases at J; junction bases unmatched: 9. There are 15 residues in the CDR3. CDR1 and CDR2 from the germline V gene are SGHNT and YYREEE (reference sequence). The CDR3 nucleotides are TGTGCCAGCAGCACGGGGACAGGGATGAGGACTGAAGCTTTCTTT. It yields the protein CASSTGTGMRTEAFF.

The chain recombines TRBV10-3 with TRBJ2-7, with 7 positions matching TRBD1. The CDR3 loop spans 12 amino acids. Germline V gene data show CDR1 as ENHRY and CDR2 as SYGVKD. V lost 4 bases to trimming and J lost 5 bases; unmatched junction nucleotides: 2. The CDR3 loop reads CAISGDSNEQYF. In DNA, the CDR3 is TGTGCCATCAGTGGGGACAGCAACGAGCAGTACTTC.

V usage is TRBV25-1 and J usage is TRBJ1-4; 10 bases are a match to TRBD1. This CDR3 comprises 14 residues. The V segment lost 4 bases and the J segment 8 bases; nucleotides outside the gene matches: 4. Germline CDR1 is MGHDK and CDR2 is SYGVNS. This chain's CDR3 is CASSGQGAREKLFF. CDR3 in DNA: TGTGCCAGCAGTGGACAGGGGGCAAGAGAAAAACTGTTTTTT. The whole variable domain, filled in from reference TRBV25-1 and TRBJ1-4, reads EADIYQTPRYLVIGTGKKITLECSQTMGHDKMYWYQQDPGMELHLIHYSYGVNSTEKGDLSSESTVSRIRTEHFPLTLESARPSHTSQYLCASSGQGAREKLFFGSGTQLSVL.

V gene TRBV25-1 combines with J gene TRBJ2-1; TRBD1 agrees at 8 bases. This CDR3 contains 15 residues. The germline V gene encodes CDR1 MGHDK and CDR2 SYGVNS. V shed 6 bases and J 4 bases; nucleotides not matched to a gene: 8. The DNA of the CDR3 is TGTGCCAGCAGACCTGGGGGACAGGCGTACAATGAGCAGTTCTTC. Amino acids: CASRPGGQAYNEQFF.

The V gene is TRBV7-2, the J gene TRBJ1-6; possibly TRBD1 for D (6 bases). The CDR3 spans 14 residues. Germline V gene data show CDR1 as SGHTA and CDR2 as FQGNSA. V was cut by 1 base and J by 7 bases, with 8 bases left in between. Here the CDR3 DNA reads TGTGCCAGCAGCTTAGGCAGGGGAAATTCACCCCTCCACTTT. Protein sequence: CASSLGRGNSPLHF. The full variable domain, rest sourced from reference TRBV7-2 and TRBJ1-6, is GAGVSQSPSNKVTEKGKDVELRCDPISGHTALYWYRQSLGQGLEFLIYFQGNSAPDKSGLPSDRFSAERTGGSVSTLTIQRTQQEDSAVYLCASSLGRGNSPLHFGNGTRLTVT.

In this sample, this clone turned up once. The rearrangement uses TRBV7-2 and TRBJ1-2; D may be TRBD1 (6 bases). The CDR3 totals 14 residues. Trimming took off 0 bases at V and 8 bases at J, with 13 bases between the two ends. The germline V gene has CDR1 SGHTA and CDR2 FQGNSA. The CDR3 DNA reads TGTGCCAGCAGCTTAGCGAAGGACAGTCGGGGCTACACCTTC. It codes for CASSLAKDSRGYTF.

The V and J genes are TRBV6-5 and TRBJ1-6; no reliable D call. CDR1 is MNHEY, CDR2 SVGAGI, per germline. The CDR3 runs 14 residues. Trimming cost V 7 bases and J 0 bases, with 7 bases left between them. CDR3 DNA: TGTGCCAGCAAAAAGAGCTCCTATAATTCACCCCTCCACTTT. Translating it yields CASKKSSYNSPLHF.

The sample holds a few counts of this clone. The chain combines TRBV5-1 with TRBJ1-4; 7 bases agree with TRBD1. The CDR3 loop spans 17 amino acids. CDR1 and CDR2 (germline): SGHRS, YFSETQ. Trimming at V came to 0 bases and at J to 5 bases, leaving 10 bases not matched to a gene. The CDR3, as DNA: TGCGCCAGCAGCTTGGCCCCGACAGGGTCACAGAATGAAAAACTGTTTTTT. This encodes CASSLAPTGSQNEKLFF.

V gene TRBV7-2 combines with J gene TRBJ2-1, with TRBD2 identical over 8 bases. Germline V gene sequence: CDR1 SGHTA, CDR2 FQGNSA. CDR3 length: 16 amino acids. The ends lost 5 bases at V and 2 bases at J; junction bases unmatched: 8. CDR3 protein: CASSPRGASPYNEQFF. In nucleotides, the CDR3 is TGTGCCAGCAGCCCGCGGGGGGCCTCCCCCTACAATGAGCAGTTCTTC.

The chain couples TRBV9 to TRBJ2-1, with TRBD2 matching over 12 bases. CDR3 length: 16 residues. The germline CDR1 and CDR2 sequences are SGDLS and YYNGEE. The junction had 12 bases not matched to a gene; V was cut back by 4 bases and J by 10 bases. Written as DNA, the CDR3 is TGTGCCAGCAGCTCCCGAGGACTAGCGGGGCTACACGAGCAGTTCTTC. It specifies CASSSRGLAGLHEQFF.

This clone has only a few counts. The CDR3: CASSSARQGGTDTQYF. The CDR3 nucleotides read TGCGCCAGCAGTTCCGCTCGACAGGGTGGCACAGATACGCAGTATTTT. This chain uses TRBV5-1 with TRBJ2-3; 7 bases fit TRBD1. The CDR3 has 16 amino acids. CDR1 SGHRS and CDR2 YFSETQ come from the germline V gene. V trimming: 5 bases; J trimming: 1 base; junction bases outside the gene matches: 10.

This chain connects TRBV6-1 to TRBJ2-7; tentatively, D is TRBD2 (5 bases). The germline V and J ends were trimmed by 8 bases and 8 bases, with 16 bases remaining between them. This CDR3 has 12 amino acids. Germline CDR1 is MNHNS and CDR2 is SASEGT. The CDR3 protein is CASRPEGEKQYF. For the CDR3, the DNA is TGTGCCAGCCGACCTGAGGGAGAGAAGCAGTACTTC.

V and J are TRBV27 and TRBJ2-5, with D perhaps TRBD1 (6 bases). The germline gives CDR1 MNHEY, CDR2 SMNVEV (reference sequence). Trimming cost V 2 bases and J 1 base, with 11 bases left between them. This CDR3 region has 15 residues. The chain's CDR3 is CASSLLQGFQETQYF. The CDR3 bases are TGTGCCAGCAGTTTACTTCAGGGGTTCCAAGAGACCCAGTACTTC.

The chain uses TRBV2 and TRBJ1-1; no reliable D call. V gave up 4 bases and J gave up 0 bases, with 12 bases separating them. The CDR3 is made up of 15 amino acids. Germline V gives CDR1 SNHLY, CDR2 FYNNEI. CDR3 in amino acids: CASSAFGDVNTEAFF. CDR3 sequence (DNA): TGTGCCAGCAGTGCTTTCGGGGATGTGAACACTGAAGCTTTCTTT.

This chain uses TRBV21-1 with TRBJ1-1; TRBD1 is the table's D call and was not checked against the DNA. TRBV21-1 is noted as a pseudogene. This CDR3 has 16 residues. The CDR3 DNA reads as TGTGCCAGCAGCAAAAATATCCTGGCAGGCCCATGGTTAGCTTTCTTT. Translated, it gives CASSKNILAGPWLAFF.

Of note for this clone: One end of the junction is discordant with germline, which a read error may explain. V is TRBV4-2 and J is TRBJ2-5; D may be TRBD2 (7 bases). The CDR3 length is 15 residues. Germline CDR1 reads LGHNA; CDR2 reads YNFKEQ. The CDR3 is CASKSLADSGETRYF. In DNA form, the CDR3 reads TGTGCCAGTAAAAGTTTAGCGGACAGCGGGGAGACCCGGTACTTC.